Presented here are 13 T cell receptor beta chains from one specimen sequenced in a study of CD8+CD57+ T cells in acquired aplastic anemia. The template for TCR beta VDJ and CDR3 sequence profiling was genomic DNA. TCRdb reprocessed the reads with MiXCR, giving one entry per CDR3 protein. The table includes about 270,000 distinct CDR3 sequences, 45% to 65% detected once. Sample: sorted CD4+, CD8+, or CD8+CD57+ T cells (not recorded which) from PBMCs. These receptors originate from a human donor with severe aplastic anemia or a healthy control (not recorded which).

The chain uses TRBV20-1 and TRBJ2-2; D remains unclear. CDR1 and CDR2 from the germline V gene are DFQATT and SNEGSKA (reference sequence). CDR3 size: 14 residues. V was cut by 2 bases and J by 0 bases, with 7 bases left in between. The CDR3 nucleotides are TGCAGTGCTAGATACAGTACGAACACCGGGGAGCTGTTTTTT. This gives the protein CSARYSTNTGELFF.

This clonotype was detected only once. The V gene is TRBV7-6, the J gene TRBJ2-2; D call uncertain. The CDR3 extends over 13 amino acids. Looked up from germline, CDR1 is SGHVS and CDR2 is FNYEAQ. The V end lost 5 bases, the J end lost 4 bases, and 8 bases lay between the germline ends. This chain's CDR3 is CASSPQATGELFF. The CDR3 DNA is TGTGCCAGCAGCCCCCAGGCCACCGGGGAGCTGTTTTTT.

This clonotype was observed a handful of times. The CDR3 sequence is CATSKDPGWEQYF. Written as DNA, the CDR3 is TGTGCCACCAGCAAAGATCCTGGGTGGGAGCAGTACTTC. The rearrangement links TRBV15 to TRBJ2-7, with D unresolved. From germline, CDR1 is LNHNV and CDR2 YYDKDF (reference sequence). The V end was cut by 4 bases, the J end by 7 bases, with 14 bases between. This CDR3 is built from 13 residues.

This clonotype appeared many times. This chain links TRBV28 with TRBJ2-7; no definite D call. The CDR3 is 13 residues long. Trimming shortened V by 8 bases and J by 3 bases, and 14 bases separated the two germline ends. Germline assignment: CDR1 MDHEN and CDR2 SYDVKM. CDR3 in amino acids: CASRHISRYEQYF. The CDR3 nucleotides are TGTGCCAGCCGACATATATCCCGCTACGAGCAGTACTTC.

The genes are TRBV10-3 and TRBJ2-7, with D tentatively TRBD1 (7 bases). CDR1 and CDR2 (germline): ENHRY, SYGVKD. This CDR3 has 12 amino acids. V lost 5 bases to trimming and J lost 6 bases, with 11 bases between them. For the CDR3, the DNA is TGTGCCATCAGTCAGGGGGGCGCCGAGCAGTACTTC. It codes for CAISQGGAEQYF.

To note about this clonotype: The germline gene is not matched at one end of the junction; a read error may be the cause. The chain couples TRBV2 to TRBJ1-2; D not resolved. The germline CDR1 and CDR2 sequences are SNHLY and FYNNEI. The CDR3 contains 12 residues. CDR3: CANSEALYGYTF. The CDR3 DNA reads as TGTGCCAACAGTGAAGCGCTCTATGGCTACACCTTC.

The V call is TRBV2, the J call TRBJ2-7; D tentatively reads TRBD1 or TRBD2 (5 bases each). The germline V and J ends were trimmed by 5 bases and 9 bases, with 11 bases remaining between them. This CDR3 is built from 11 residues. The germline V gene has CDR1 SNHLY and CDR2 FYNNEI. The CDR3 loop reads CASSNGGWQYF. The CDR3, as DNA: TGTGCCAGCAGTAATGGGGGATGGCAGTACTTC.

This clonotype was found many times. The rearrangement uses TRBV20-1 and TRBJ1-2; 8 nucleotides agree with TRBD1. Germline V gene sequence: CDR1 DFQATT, CDR2 SNEGSKA (reference sequence). The CDR3 loop spans 13 amino acids. Trimming cost V 2 bases and J 4 bases; bases outside gene matches: 3. CDR3 in amino acids: CSARQGAGYGYTF. The CDR3 nucleotides are TGCAGTGCTAGACAGGGGGCGGGCTATGGCTACACCTTC.

The chain recombines TRBV20-1 with TRBJ2-3; D remains unclear. V was pared by 2 bases and J by 5 bases, with 11 bases between. The CDR3 consists of 13 residues. Germline CDR1 reads DFQATT; CDR2 reads SNEGSKA (reference sequence). CDR3 coding DNA: TGCAGTGCTAGAAAGGAGCAACTAGATACGCAGTATTTT. Protein: CSARKEQLDTQYF.

The J gene is TRBJ2-7, the V gene TRBV7-2; TRBD1 agrees at 7 bases. The CDR3 has 18 amino acids. J gave up 0 bases and V 4 bases, and 15 bases lay outside the gene matches. CDR1 and CDR2 (germline): SGHTA, FQGNSA. CDR3 residues: CASSSSDLRGGLSYEQYF. The CDR3 coding sequence is TGTGCCAGCAGCTCATCGGACCTTCGAGGGGGCCTCTCCTACGAGCAGTACTTC.

The chain carries TRBV25-1 and TRBJ1-2; TRBD1 matches at 7 bases. V dropped 7 bases and J dropped 6; count of bases not matched to a gene: 17. This CDR3 is 16 amino acids long. Germline V gene lookup returns CDR1 MGHDK and CDR2 SYGVNS. CDR3 residues: CASMAPQGNDVDGYTF. The CDR3, as DNA: TGTGCCAGCATGGCCCCACAGGGGAATGATGTGGATGGCTACACCTTC.

This clonotype appeared a few times. The chain is built from TRBV27 and TRBJ1-2; TRBD1 matches at 7 bases. CDR1 MNHEY and CDR2 SMNVEV come from the germline V gene (reference sequence). CDR3 length: 16 amino acids. J was trimmed by 5 bases and V by 8 bases; bases with no gene match: 17. Written as DNA, the CDR3 is TGTGCCAGCGGGAGCAAGGGAGTAGGGACAGCGTATGGCTACACCTTC. Its translation: CASGSKGVGTAYGYTF.

The rearrangement joins TRBV25-1 to TRBJ2-1; a possible D gene is TRBD1 (6 bases). V was pared by 3 bases and J by 9 bases, with 15 bases between. This CDR3 has 14 residues. Germline-derived CDR1 and CDR2 are MGHDK and SYGVNS. CDR3: CASSDDRTGPEQFF. As DNA, the CDR3 is TGTGCCAGCAGTGATGACCGAACAGGGCCTGAGCAGTTCTTC.